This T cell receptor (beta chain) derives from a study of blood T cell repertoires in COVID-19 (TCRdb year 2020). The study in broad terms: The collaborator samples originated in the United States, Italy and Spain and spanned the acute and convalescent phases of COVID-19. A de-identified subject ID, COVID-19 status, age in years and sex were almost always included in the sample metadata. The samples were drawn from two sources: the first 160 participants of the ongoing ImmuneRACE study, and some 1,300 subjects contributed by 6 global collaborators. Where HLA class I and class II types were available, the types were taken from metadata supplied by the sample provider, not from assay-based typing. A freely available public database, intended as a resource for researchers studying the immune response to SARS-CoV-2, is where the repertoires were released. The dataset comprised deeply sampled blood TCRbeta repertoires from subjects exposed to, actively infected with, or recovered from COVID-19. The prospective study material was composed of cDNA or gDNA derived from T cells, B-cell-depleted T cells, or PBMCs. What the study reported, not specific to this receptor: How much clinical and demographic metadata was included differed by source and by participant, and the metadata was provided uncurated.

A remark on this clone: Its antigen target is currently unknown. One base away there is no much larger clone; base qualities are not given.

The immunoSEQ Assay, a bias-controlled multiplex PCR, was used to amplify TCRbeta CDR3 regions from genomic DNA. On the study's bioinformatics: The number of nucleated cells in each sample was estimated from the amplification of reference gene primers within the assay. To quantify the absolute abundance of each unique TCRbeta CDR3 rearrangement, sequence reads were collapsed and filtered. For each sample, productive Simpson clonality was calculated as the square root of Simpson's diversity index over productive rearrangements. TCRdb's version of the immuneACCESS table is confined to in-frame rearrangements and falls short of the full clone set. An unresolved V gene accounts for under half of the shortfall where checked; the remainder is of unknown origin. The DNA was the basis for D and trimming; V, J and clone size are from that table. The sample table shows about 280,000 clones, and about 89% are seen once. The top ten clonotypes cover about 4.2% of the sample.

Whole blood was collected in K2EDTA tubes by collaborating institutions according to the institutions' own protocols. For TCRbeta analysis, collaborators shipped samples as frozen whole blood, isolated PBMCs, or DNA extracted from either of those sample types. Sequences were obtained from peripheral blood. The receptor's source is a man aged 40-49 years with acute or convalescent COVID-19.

The CDR3 protein: CAISPHRDTSSYEQYF. The base sequence is TGTGCCATCAGTCCCCACCGGGACACTAGCTCCTACGAGCAGTACTTC. This chain joins TRBV10-3 to TRBJ2-7; possibly the D gene is TRBD1, per 6 matching bases. The CDR3 spans 16 residues, from the cysteine through the phenylalanine. The sequence is cut down to CDR3 DNA, 48 bases in frame from base 1. The junction carries 17 bases between V and J, which are trimmed by 5 bases and 0 bases respectively. CDR1 ENHRY and CDR2 SYGVKD are derived from the germline V gene.